Following are 11 T cell receptor beta chains from one sample sequenced in a study of vaccination and CD4 T cells after COVID-19. No cognate antigen is known for these TCRs. Treatment specified: approximately 9-day PBMC culture with coronavirus spike peptide pools or control peptides (ViraFEST assay). Cultured CD4+ T cells had their DNA profiled by the Oncomine TCR Beta short-read assay. TCRdb re-derived calls from the PCR reads in MiXCR, one entry per CDR3 protein. The profile shows a few thousand distinct CDR3 sequences, 20% to 25% of them singletons. Here the sequenced sample was CD4+ T cells from blood, cultured in vitro, taken after SARS-CoV-2 vaccination. Receptors were obtained from a human donor who had recovered from COVID-19.

The table lists this clonotype with a few counts. The chain links TRBV7-9 to TRBJ1-3; 8 bases map to TRBD1. The germline CDR1 and CDR2 sequences are SEHNR and FQNEAQ (reference sequence). This CDR3 is built from 14 residues. V was clipped by 6 bases and J by 7 bases; unmatched bases: 8. The CDR3 DNA reads TGTGCCAGCAGACGGACAGGGATCTCGAACACCATATATTTT. Protein sequence: CASRRTGISNTIYF.

V gene TRBV4-3 combines with J gene TRBJ2-7; D is perhaps TRBD2 (7 bases). Germline assignment: CDR1 LGHNA and CDR2 YSLEER. The CDR3 sequence is 17 residues long. V lost 1 base and J lost 4, with 20 bases in between. The CDR3 reads CASSQVRGGAQDYEQYF. The CDR3 DNA is TGCGCCAGCAGCCAAGTTAGGGGGGGCGCGCAGGATTACGAGCAGTACTTC.

This sequence joins TRBV5-4 and TRBJ1-2, with unresolved D. This CDR3 region has 13 residues. Germline loops: CDR1 SGHNT, CDR2 YYREEE (reference sequence). Trimming stripped 2 bases from V and 7 bases from J, with 12 bases between. CDR3 protein: CASSFGQVGGYTF. The CDR3 coding sequence is TGTGCCAGCAGCTTTGGGCAGGTCGGTGGCTACACCTTC.

This chain joins TRBV6-4 and TRBJ1-1; no clear D gene. Germline V CDR1 and CDR2: MRHNA, SNTAGT. This CDR3 has 13 residues. V dropped 4 bases and J dropped 1 base, with 7 bases sitting between them. DNA for the CDR3: TGTGCCAGCAGTGTCCGGAAGAACACTGAAGCTTTCTTT. Its protein product is CASSVRKNTEAFF.

This clonotype was observed a handful of times. The genes are TRBV4-1 and TRBJ2-5; no clear D. The V gene's germline CDR1 is MGHRA and CDR2 YSYEKL. The CDR3 spans 16 residues. Trimming took off 1 base at V and 0 bases at J, with 12 bases between the two ends. The CDR3: CASSQVLDRHQETQYF. CDR3 in DNA: TGCGCCAGCAGCCAAGTTCTGGACCGACACCAAGAGACCCAGTACTTC.

V is TRBV20-1 and J is TRBJ2-1; TRBD2 matches 10 bases. CDR3 size: 15 residues. CDR1 is DFQATT, CDR2 SNEGSKA, per germline (reference sequence). Losses at the gene ends were 0 bases for V and 12 bases for J; bases not matched to a gene: 11. The CDR3 sequence is CSARDPLAGDWGQFF. The CDR3 coding sequence is TGCAGTGCTAGAGATCCGCTAGCGGGGGATTGGGGGCAGTTCTTC.

This clonotype qualifies as medium-sized. The V call is TRBV7-2, the J call TRBJ2-7; D not certain. V was pared by 6 bases and J by 4 bases, with 13 bases between. CDR1 SGHTA and CDR2 FQGNSA come from the germline V gene. The CDR3 runs 13 residues. CDR3 nucleotide sequence: TGTGCCAGCAGTCGACCAACCAGTTACGAGCAGTACTTC. The encoded protein is CASSRPTSYEQYF. Complete variable domain (other parts from reference TRBV7-2 and TRBJ2-7): GAGVSQSPSNKVTEKGKDVELRCDPISGHTALYWYRQSLGQGLEFLIYFQGNSAPDKSGLPSDRFSAERTGGSVSTLTIQRTQQEDSAVYLCASSRPTSYEQYFGPGTRLTVT.

This clonotype came up a few times. No DNA is shown, since the ends of the CDR3 on it are uncertain; the CDR3 is the one TCRdb lists. The chain combines TRBV7-5 with TRBJ2-7; the table names TRBD2, a call not compared with the DNA. TRBV7-5 is flagged as a pseudogene. The CDR3 spans 18 amino acids, including both terminal residues. This chain's CDR3 is CISVPEAYVGVRLCEQYF.

This clonotype ranks as medium-sized. The rearrangement links TRBV7-2 to TRBJ2-7; TRBD1 agrees at 9 bases. The germline V gene encodes CDR1 SGHTA and CDR2 FQGNSA. V lost 8 bases and J lost 2; bases outside the gene matches: 10. This CDR3 has 15 residues. In DNA, the CDR3 is TGTGCCAGCCGGGGACAGGGACCGAACACCTACGAGCAGTACTTC. This translates into CASRGQGPNTYEQYF.

The V gene is TRBV6-5, the J gene TRBJ1-2, with 12 bases fitting TRBD1. Trimming cost V 2 bases and J 4 bases; bases outside gene matches: 11. Germline loops: CDR1 MNHEY, CDR2 SVGAGI. The CDR3 has 18 residues. This CDR3 is CASSYDAGTGGRIYGYTF. CDR3 bases: TGTGCCAGCAGTTACGACGCCGGGACAGGGGGCAGGATCTATGGCTACACCTTC.

This clonotype was picked up a small number of times. J is TRBJ2-1 and V is TRBV20-1; TRBD2 matches at 7 bases. The CDR3 contains 14 residues. The germline V gene encodes CDR1 DFQATT and CDR2 SNEGSKA (reference sequence). V lost 1 base and J lost 3; bases outside the gene matches: 3. The CDR3 nucleotides read TGCAGTGCTAGAGTGGGGAGGGACTACAATGAGCAGTTCTTC. Translation: CSARVGRDYNEQFF.